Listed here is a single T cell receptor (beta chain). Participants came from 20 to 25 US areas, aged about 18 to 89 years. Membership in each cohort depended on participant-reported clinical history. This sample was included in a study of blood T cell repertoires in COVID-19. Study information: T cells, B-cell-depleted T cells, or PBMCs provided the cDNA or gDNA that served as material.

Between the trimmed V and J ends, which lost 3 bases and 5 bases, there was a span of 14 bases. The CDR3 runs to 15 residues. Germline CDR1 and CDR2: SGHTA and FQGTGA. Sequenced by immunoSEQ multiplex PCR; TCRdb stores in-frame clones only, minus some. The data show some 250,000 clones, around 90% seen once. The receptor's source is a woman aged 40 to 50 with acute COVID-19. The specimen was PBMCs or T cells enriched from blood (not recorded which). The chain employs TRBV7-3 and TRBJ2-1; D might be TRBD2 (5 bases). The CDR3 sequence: CASSFQSGPNNEQFF. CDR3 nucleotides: TGTGCCAGCAGCTTTCAAAGCGGACCAAACAATGAGCAGTTCTTC. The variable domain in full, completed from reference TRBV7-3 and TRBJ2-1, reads GAGVSQTPSNKVTEKGKYVELRCDPISGHTALYWYRQSLGQGPEFLIYFQGTGAADDSGLPNDRFFAVRPEGSVSTLKIQRTERGDSAVYLCASSFQSGPNNEQFFGPGTRLTVL.